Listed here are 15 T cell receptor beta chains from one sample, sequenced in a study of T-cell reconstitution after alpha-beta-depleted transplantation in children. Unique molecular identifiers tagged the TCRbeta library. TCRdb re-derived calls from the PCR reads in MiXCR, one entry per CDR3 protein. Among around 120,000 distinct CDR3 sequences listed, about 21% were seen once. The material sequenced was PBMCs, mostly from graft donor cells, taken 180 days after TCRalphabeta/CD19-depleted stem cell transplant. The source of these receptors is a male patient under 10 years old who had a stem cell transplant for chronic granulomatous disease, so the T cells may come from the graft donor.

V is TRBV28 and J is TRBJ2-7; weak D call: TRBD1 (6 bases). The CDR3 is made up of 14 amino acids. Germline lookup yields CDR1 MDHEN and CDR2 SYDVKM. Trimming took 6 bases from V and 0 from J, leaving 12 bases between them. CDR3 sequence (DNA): TGTGCCAGCAGCACCGGACAGTTCTCCTACGAGCAGTACTTC. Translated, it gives CASSTGQFSYEQYF.

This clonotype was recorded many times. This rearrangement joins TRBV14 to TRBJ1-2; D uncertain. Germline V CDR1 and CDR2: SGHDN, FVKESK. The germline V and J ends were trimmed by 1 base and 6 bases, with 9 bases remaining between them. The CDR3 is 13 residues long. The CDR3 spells CASSQARSDGYTF. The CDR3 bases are TGTGCCAGCAGCCAAGCCAGGTCAGATGGCTACACCTTC.

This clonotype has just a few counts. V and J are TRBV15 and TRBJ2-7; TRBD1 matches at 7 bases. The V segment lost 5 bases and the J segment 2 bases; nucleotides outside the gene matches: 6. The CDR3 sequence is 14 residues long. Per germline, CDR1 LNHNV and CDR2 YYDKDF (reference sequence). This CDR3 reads CATSLGTVPYEQYF. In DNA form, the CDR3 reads TGTGCCACCAGCCTAGGGACAGTTCCCTACGAGCAGTACTTC.

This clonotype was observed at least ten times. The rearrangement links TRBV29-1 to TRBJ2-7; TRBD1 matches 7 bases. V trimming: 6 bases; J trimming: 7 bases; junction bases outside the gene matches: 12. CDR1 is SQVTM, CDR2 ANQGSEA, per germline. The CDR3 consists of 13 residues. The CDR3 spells CSVQTTGVGEQYF. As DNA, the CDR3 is TGCAGCGTCCAAACTACAGGGGTGGGAGAGCAGTACTTC.

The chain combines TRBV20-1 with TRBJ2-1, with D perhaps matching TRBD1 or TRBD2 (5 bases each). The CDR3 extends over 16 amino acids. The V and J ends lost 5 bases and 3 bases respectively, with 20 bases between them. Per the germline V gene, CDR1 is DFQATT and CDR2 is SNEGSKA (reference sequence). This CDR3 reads CSAQDIRSGGYNEQFF. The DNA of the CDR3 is TGCAGTGCTCAAGATATTCGTAGTGGGGGCTACAATGAGCAGTTCTTC.

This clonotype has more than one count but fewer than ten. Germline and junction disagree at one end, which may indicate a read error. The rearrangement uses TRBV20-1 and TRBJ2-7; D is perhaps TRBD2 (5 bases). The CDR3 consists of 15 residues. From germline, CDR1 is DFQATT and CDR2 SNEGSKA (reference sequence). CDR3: CSAGESRGWTYEQYF. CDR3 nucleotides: TGCAGTGCTGGAGAATCGCGAGGGTGGACCTACGAGCAGTACTTC.

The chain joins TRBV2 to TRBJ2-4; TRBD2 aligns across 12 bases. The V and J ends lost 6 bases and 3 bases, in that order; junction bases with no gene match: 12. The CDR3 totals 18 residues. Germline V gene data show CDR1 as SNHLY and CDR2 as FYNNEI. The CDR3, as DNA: TGTGCCAGCAGGCAGACTAGCGGGAGTTCGATTGTCAAAAACATTCAGTACTTC. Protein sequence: CASRQTSGSSIVKNIQYF.

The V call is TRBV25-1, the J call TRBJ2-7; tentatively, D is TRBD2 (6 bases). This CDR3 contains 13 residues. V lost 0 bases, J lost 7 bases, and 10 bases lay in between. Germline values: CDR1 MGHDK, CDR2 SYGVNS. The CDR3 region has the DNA TGTGCCAGCAGTGAATATGGGACTGAGGAGCAGTACTTC. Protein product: CASSEYGTEEQYF.

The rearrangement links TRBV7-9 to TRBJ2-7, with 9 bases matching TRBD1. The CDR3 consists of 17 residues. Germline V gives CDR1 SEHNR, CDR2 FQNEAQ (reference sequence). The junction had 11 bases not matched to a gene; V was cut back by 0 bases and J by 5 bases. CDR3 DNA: TGTGCCAGCAGCTTAGCGACATTCTCGGACAGGGGCAACGAGCAGTACTTC. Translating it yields CASSLATFSDRGNEQYF.

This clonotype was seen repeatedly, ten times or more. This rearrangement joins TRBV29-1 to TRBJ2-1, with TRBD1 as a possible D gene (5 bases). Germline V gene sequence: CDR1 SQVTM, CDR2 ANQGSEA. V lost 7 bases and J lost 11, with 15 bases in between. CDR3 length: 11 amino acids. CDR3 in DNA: TGCAGCGGTCAAGTCTCGGACAAGCAGTTCTTC. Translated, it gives CSGQVSDKQFF.

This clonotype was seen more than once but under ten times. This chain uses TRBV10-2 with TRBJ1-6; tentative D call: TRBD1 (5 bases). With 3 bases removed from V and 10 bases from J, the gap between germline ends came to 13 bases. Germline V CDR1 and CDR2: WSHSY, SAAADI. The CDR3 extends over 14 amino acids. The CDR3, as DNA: TGCGCCAGCAGTGATTGGGGGAGTAGGTCACCCCTCCACTTT. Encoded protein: CASSDWGSRSPLHF.

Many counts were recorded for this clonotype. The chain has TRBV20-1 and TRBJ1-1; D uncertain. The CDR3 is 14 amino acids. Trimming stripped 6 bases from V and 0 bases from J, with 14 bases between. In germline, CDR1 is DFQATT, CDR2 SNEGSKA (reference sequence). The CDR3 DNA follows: TGCAGTGCCAGTATGCGGGCGATGAACACTGAAGCTTTCTTT. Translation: CSASMRAMNTEAFF.

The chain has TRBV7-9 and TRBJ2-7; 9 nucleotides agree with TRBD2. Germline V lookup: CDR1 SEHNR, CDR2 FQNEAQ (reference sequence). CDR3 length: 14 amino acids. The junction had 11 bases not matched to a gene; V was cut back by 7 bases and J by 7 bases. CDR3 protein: CASNPLAGKGEQYF. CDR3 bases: TGTGCCAGCAACCCACTAGCGGGTAAAGGGGAGCAGTACTTC. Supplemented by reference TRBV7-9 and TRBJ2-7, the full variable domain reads DTGVSQNPRHKITKRGQNVTFRCDPISEHNRLYWYRQTLGQGPEFLTYFQNEAQLEKSRLLSDRFSAERPKGSFSTLEIQRTEQGDSAMYLCASNPLAGKGEQYFGPGTRLTVT.

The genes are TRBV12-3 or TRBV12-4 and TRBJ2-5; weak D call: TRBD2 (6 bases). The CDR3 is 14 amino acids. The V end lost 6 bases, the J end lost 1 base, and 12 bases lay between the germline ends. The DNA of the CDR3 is TGTGCCAGCAGGGAACTAGCCCTCCAAGAGACCCAGTACTTC. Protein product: CASRELALQETQYF.

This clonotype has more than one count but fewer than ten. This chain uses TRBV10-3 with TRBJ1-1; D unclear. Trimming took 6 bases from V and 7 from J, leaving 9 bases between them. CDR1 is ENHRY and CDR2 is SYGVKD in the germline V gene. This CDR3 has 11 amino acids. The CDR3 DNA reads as TGTGCCATCAGCCAAGCGTTTGAAGCTTTCTTT. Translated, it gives CAISQAFEAFF.